Listed below are T cell receptor beta chains from one sample, sequenced in a study of control samples from healthy donors and cancer patients. Assay: immunoSEQ multiplex PCR; the TCRdb copy retains only in-frame clones and omits some. The sample lists roughly 100,000 clones, roughly 92% occurring once. The sequenced sample consisted of blood. Source of these receptors: a human donor in good health. The donor label of this sample is uncertain. Each CDR3 is given with its conserved first and last residue. The D gene is left open where the match is weak. Only some rows state a clone size, as once, few, many or a class for expanded clones.

v_call: TRBV7-8; d_call: TRBD1; clone_size: once; j_call: TRBJ2-4; cdr3_aa: CASSILGTGDIQYF; cdr3_nt: TGTGCCAGCAGCATATTGGGGACAGGGGACATTCAGTACTTC
v_call: TRBV5-6; d_call: NA; clone_size: NA; j_call: TRBJ2-7; cdr3_aa: CASSLTGLPSKQYF; cdr3_nt: TGTGCCAGCAGCCTGACTGGACTTCCCTCCAAGCAGTACTTC
v_call: TRBV7-2; d_call: NA; clone_size: NA; j_call: TRBJ1-3; cdr3_aa: CASSYLQGLGNTIYF; cdr3_nt: TGTGCCAGCAGCTACCTACAGGGTTTAGGAAACACCATATATTTT
v_call: TRBV23-1; d_call: NA; clone_size: NA; j_call: TRBJ1-1; cdr3_aa: CASSPREGLMNTEAFF; cdr3_nt: TGCGCCAGCAGTCCCCGGGAGGGTTTGATGAACACTGAAGCTTTCTTT
v_call: TRBV5-5; d_call: NA; clone_size: NA; j_call: TRBJ2-1; cdr3_aa: CASSSDRNNEQFF; cdr3_nt: TGTGCCAGCAGCTCGGACAGAAACAATGAGCAGTTCTTC
v_call: TRBV11-2; d_call: TRBD1; clone_size: once; j_call: TRBJ2-2; cdr3_aa: CASSLQGARDTGELFF; cdr3_nt: TGTGCCAGCAGCTTACAGGGGGCAAGGGACACCGGGGAGCTGTTTTTT
v_call: TRBV7-3; d_call: NA; clone_size: NA; j_call: TRBJ1-2; cdr3_aa: CASSLSGLSGGYTF; cdr3_nt: TGTGCCAGCAGCTTATCGGGTCTATCCGGTGGCTACACCTTC
v_call: TRBV29-1; d_call: NA; clone_size: NA; j_call: TRBJ1-4; cdr3_aa: CSVQDEKLFF; cdr3_nt: TGCAGCGTTCAGGATGAAAAACTGTTTTTT
v_call: TRBV12-3/TRBV12-4; d_call: NA; clone_size: NA; j_call: TRBJ2-1; cdr3_aa: CASRQSAFEQFF; cdr3_nt: TGTGCCAGCAGGCAATCTGCTTTCGAGCAGTTCTTC
v_call: TRBV11-2; d_call: NA; clone_size: NA; j_call: TRBJ1-1; cdr3_aa: CASSVTGSTEAFF; cdr3_nt: TGTGCCAGCAGCGTAACAGGGTCCACTGAAGCTTTCTTT
v_call: TRBV3-1/TRBV3-2; d_call: NA; clone_size: NA; j_call: TRBJ1-2; cdr3_aa: CASSNRASKYGYTF; cdr3_nt: TGTGCCAGCAGCAACAGGGCCTCAAAATATGGCTACACCTTC
v_call: TRBV9; d_call: NA; clone_size: NA; j_call: TRBJ2-7; cdr3_aa: CASSATGYEQYF; cdr3_nt: TGTGCCAGCAGCGCAACAGGGTACGAGCAGTACTTC
v_call: TRBV5-5; d_call: NA; clone_size: once; j_call: TRBJ1-6; cdr3_aa: CASSPPGSPLHF; cdr3_nt: TGTGCCAGCAGCCCGCCTGGGTCACCCCTCCACTTT
v_call: TRBV18; d_call: TRBD1; clone_size: NA; j_call: TRBJ2-7; cdr3_aa: CASSRDRVEQYF; cdr3_nt: TGTGCCAGCTCACGCGACAGGGTGGAGCAGTACTTC
v_call: TRBV6-1; d_call: NA; clone_size: NA; j_call: TRBJ2-1; cdr3_aa: CASRTGGAGEQFF; cdr3_nt: TGTGCCAGCAGAACTGGGGGGGCGGGTGAGCAGTTCTTC
v_call: TRBV5-1; d_call: NA; clone_size: NA; j_call: TRBJ2-3; cdr3_aa: CASRRGAGADTQYF; cdr3_nt: TGCGCCAGCAGAAGGGGGGCCGGGGCAGATACGCAGTATTTT
v_call: TRBV6-5; d_call: NA; clone_size: NA; j_call: TRBJ1-5; cdr3_aa: CASSFGDRNQPQHF; cdr3_nt: TGTGCCAGCAGTTTCGGAGACAGAAATCAGCCCCAGCATTTT
v_call: TRBV28; d_call: NA; clone_size: NA; j_call: TRBJ2-4; cdr3_aa: CASSPSWNIQYF; cdr3_nt: TGTGCCAGCAGTCCCAGTTGGAACATTCAGTACTTC
v_call: TRBV5-1; d_call: TRBD2; clone_size: NA; j_call: TRBJ2-1; cdr3_aa: CASSLGAGGYEQFF; cdr3_nt: TGCGCCAGCAGCTTGGGAGCGGGGGGGTATGAGCAGTTCTTC
v_call: TRBV30; d_call: NA; clone_size: NA; j_call: TRBJ2-3; cdr3_aa: CAWSAGVGTDTQYF; cdr3_nt: TGTGCCTGGAGTGCGGGGGTCGGCACAGATACGCAGTATTTT
v_call: TRBV18; d_call: NA; clone_size: NA; j_call: TRBJ1-4; cdr3_aa: CASSPGVDEKLFF; cdr3_nt: TGTGCCAGCTCACCAGGGGTTGATGAAAAACTGTTTTTT
v_call: TRBV18; d_call: TRBD1; clone_size: NA; j_call: TRBJ2-1; cdr3_aa: CASSPSRQGTGSYNEQFF; cdr3_nt: TGTGCCAGCTCACCATCCCGCCAGGGGACAGGGTCCTACAATGAGCAGTTCTTC